The sequence of this T cell receptor (beta chain) was determined in a study of T cells in Graves' hyperthyroidism and ophthalmopathy. From germline, CDR1 is MNHEY and CDR2 SMNVEV (reference sequence). This CDR3 region has 13 residues. Study observations and caveats: Peripheral blood also featured most of the thyroid clonotypes expanded above 0.001.

Points on this clonotype: Antigen specificity is unknown. A much larger clone differs by one base, so this may be a read error.

RNA transcripts gave rise to amplified TCR beta CDR3 regions. A set of HTBI primers served as the primers for a first-round RT-PCR of the TCR CDR3. TCRdb processed the multiplex PCR reads anew with MiXCR; each CDR3 protein has one entry. The sample lists under 350,000 distinct CDR3 sequences, 18% occurring once. Sequencing was carried out using blood. This clonotype was obtained from a woman aged 45 to 65 with Graves' hyperthyroidism. The J gene is TRBJ2-1, the V gene TRBV27, with D unclear. CDR3 protein: CASCFRGKDEQFF. The CDR3 DNA follows: TGTGCCAGCTGTTTTCGTGGTAAAGATGAGCAGTTCTTC.